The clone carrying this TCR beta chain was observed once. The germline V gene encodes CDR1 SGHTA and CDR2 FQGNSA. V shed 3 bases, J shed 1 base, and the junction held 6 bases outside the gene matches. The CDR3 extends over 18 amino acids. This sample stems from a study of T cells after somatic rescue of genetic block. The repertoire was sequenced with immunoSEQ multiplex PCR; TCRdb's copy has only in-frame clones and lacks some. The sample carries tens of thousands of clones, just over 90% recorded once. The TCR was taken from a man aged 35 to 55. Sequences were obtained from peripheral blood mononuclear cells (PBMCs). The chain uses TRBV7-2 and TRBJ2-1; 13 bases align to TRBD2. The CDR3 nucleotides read TGTGCCAGCAGCTTCCTACGGGGACTAGCGGGGTCCTACAATGAGCAGTTCTTC. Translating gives CASSFLRGLAGSYNEQFF.